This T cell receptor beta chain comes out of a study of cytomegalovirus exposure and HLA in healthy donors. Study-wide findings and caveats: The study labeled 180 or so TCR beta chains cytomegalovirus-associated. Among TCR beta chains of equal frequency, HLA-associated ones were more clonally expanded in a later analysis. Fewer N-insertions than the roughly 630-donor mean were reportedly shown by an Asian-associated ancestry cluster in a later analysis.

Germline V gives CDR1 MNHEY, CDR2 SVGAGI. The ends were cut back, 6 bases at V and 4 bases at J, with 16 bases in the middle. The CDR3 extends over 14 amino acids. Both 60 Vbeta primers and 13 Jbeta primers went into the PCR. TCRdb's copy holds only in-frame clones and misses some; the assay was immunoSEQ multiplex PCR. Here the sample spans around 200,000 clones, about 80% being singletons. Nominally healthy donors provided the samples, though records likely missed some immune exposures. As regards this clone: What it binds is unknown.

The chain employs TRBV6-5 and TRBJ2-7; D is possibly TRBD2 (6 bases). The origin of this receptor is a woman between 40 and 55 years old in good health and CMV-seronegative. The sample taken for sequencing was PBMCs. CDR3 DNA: TGTGCCAGCAGCCATGGCGCGGGGCAGTACGAGCAGTACTTC. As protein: CASSHGAGQYEQYF.